This passage covers 22 T cell receptor beta chains from one sample sequenced in a study of blood T cells in healthy people across ages. A sample-barcoded 5' primer and a J-beta primer mix were used in a second PCR of roughly 7 to 11 cycles. TCRdb reprocessed the 5' RACE reads with MiXCR, giving one entry per CDR3 protein. The sample contains 1.4 million or so distinct CDR3 sequences, approximately 43% of which appear only once. The sequencing sample was made of blood. These receptors were obtained from a woman under 30 in good health.

This clonotype showed up just a few times. J is TRBJ2-3 and V is TRBV7-8, with a weak D call TRBD1 (7 bases). The CDR3 contains 18 residues. Trimming took 6 bases from V and 2 from J, leaving 24 bases between them. The V gene's germline CDR1 is SGHVS and CDR2 FQNEAQ. The CDR3 loop reads CASRPYRGRGSVTDTQYF. CDR3 DNA: TGTGCCAGCAGACCCTACAGGGGCCGGGGGTCTGTCACAGATACGCAGTATTTT.

The J gene is TRBJ2-4, the V gene TRBV9; 8 bases fit TRBD2. J lost 6 bases, V lost 4 bases, and 9 bases had no gene match. The CDR3 loop spans 15 amino acids. CDR1 is SGDLS, CDR2 YYNGEE, per germline. The CDR3 nucleotides read TGTGCCAGCAGCCCACGGAGCGGGGGATCAAACATTCAGTACTTC. It codes for CASSPRSGGSNIQYF.

V and J are TRBV9 and TRBJ2-7, with D perhaps TRBD2 (6 bases). Germline CDR1 is SGDLS and CDR2 is YYNGEE. This CDR3 is built from 14 residues. V lost 3 bases and J lost 0, with 10 bases in between. CDR3 nucleotide sequence: TGTGCCAGCAGCGGCGGGACGGTCTCCTACGAGCAGTACTTC. Its translation: CASSGGTVSYEQYF. The variable domain in full, with the rest retrieved from reference TRBV9 and TRBJ2-7, is DSGVTQTPKHLITATGQRVTLRCSPRSGDLSVYWYQQSLDQGLQFLIQYYNGEERAKGNILERFSAQQFPDLHSELNLSSLELGDSALYFCASSGGTVSYEQYFGPGTRLTVT.

In this sample, this clonotype turned up a few times. This chain links TRBV4-1 with TRBJ2-2; D gene unclear. CDR1 and CDR2 from the germline V gene are MGHRA and YSYEKL. The CDR3 is 14 amino acids. The V end lost 3 bases, the J end lost 5 bases, and 10 bases lay between the germline ends. CDR3 nucleotide sequence: TGCGCCAGCAGCCAGGACGGGTTGACCGGGGAGCTGTTTTTT. Protein sequence: CASSQDGLTGELFF.

Note on this clonotype: This may arise from a read error, as a much more abundant clone is one base away. This sequence joins TRBV24-1 and TRBJ2-1; perhaps TRBD1 as D (6 bases). The end of the DNA aligns better with TRBJ2-7, so the J call may be wrong. CDR1 is KGHDR, CDR2 SFDVKD, per germline. The CDR3 has 15 residues. The CDR3: CATSDLRGTYNEQYF. CDR3 nucleotides: TGTGCCACCAGTGATCTCAGGGGAACCTACAATGAGCAGTACTTC.

This clonotype was observed a few times. The chain is built from TRBV6-1 and TRBJ2-5; 8 bases agree with TRBD1. The germline CDR1 and CDR2 sequences are MNHNS and SASEGT. V was clipped by 4 bases and J by 2 bases; unmatched bases: 9. The CDR3 is 16 residues long. The chain's CDR3 is CASSVSARDRQETQYF. The CDR3, as DNA: TGTGCCAGCAGTGTCAGCGCCCGGGACAGGCAAGAGACCCAGTACTTC.

The rearrangement joins TRBV6-6 to TRBJ1-1; no firm D call. The CDR3 sequence is 14 residues long. The germline gives CDR1 MNHNY, CDR2 SVGAGI (reference sequence). The V end lost 5 bases, the J end lost 0 bases, and 10 bases lay between the germline ends. Here the CDR3 DNA reads TGTGCCAGCAGTAGAGCGACGGTGAACACTGAAGCTTTCTTT. Its protein is CASSRATVNTEAFF.

The chain joins TRBV15 to TRBJ2-3; 8 bases fit TRBD2. The CDR3 contains 16 residues. Germline CDR1 reads LNHNV; CDR2 reads YYDKDF (reference sequence). V lost 2 bases and J lost 3; bases outside the gene matches: 7. Written as DNA, the CDR3 is TGTGCCACCAGCAGACATGGGACGGGGGGGACAGATACGCAGTATTTT. Translating it yields CATSRHGTGGTDTQYF.

The chain couples TRBV10-3 to TRBJ1-1; D uncertain. V was clipped by 2 bases and J by 3 bases, with 10 bases between them. Germline-derived CDR1 and CDR2 are ENHRY and SYGVKD. The CDR3 loop spans 14 amino acids. For the CDR3, the DNA is TGTGCCATCAGTGAGGGGAGCGGGTACACTGAAGCTTTCTTT. It codes for CAISEGSGYTEAFF.

This clonotype has just a few counts. J is TRBJ2-3 and V is TRBV15, with D possibly being TRBD1 or TRBD2 (6 bases each). V lost 4 bases and J lost 2, with 10 bases in between. The CDR3 totals 14 residues. CDR1 is LNHNV, CDR2 YYDKDF, per germline (reference sequence). As DNA, the CDR3 is TGTGCCACCAGCACGGGGGCCAACACAGATACGCAGTATTTT. Translating gives CATSTGANTDTQYF.

The gene calls are TRBV27 and TRBJ1-5; 9 bases agree with TRBD1. CDR3 length equals 18 residues. Looked up from germline, CDR1 is MNHEY and CDR2 is SMNVEV (reference sequence). V was pared by 5 bases and J by 0 bases, with 11 bases of the junction left unmatched. The CDR3 DNA reads TGTGCCAGCAGTCCCAGTCCCGGGACAGGGAATAGCAATCAGCCCCAGCATTTT. This translates into CASSPSPGTGNSNQPQHF.

This chain joins TRBV19 and TRBJ2-1, with D possibly being TRBD2 (6 bases). This CDR3 has 15 residues. Between the trimmed V and J ends, which lost 3 bases and 4 bases, there was a span of 13 bases. Germline V gene lookup returns CDR1 LNHDA and CDR2 SQIVND (reference sequence). CDR3 amino acids: CASSITGARYNEQFF. CDR3 coding DNA: TGTGCCAGTAGTATCACGGGAGCGAGGTACAATGAGCAGTTCTTC.

CDR3 DNA: TGCAGTGCTAGAGATCTAGCGAGCTCCTGCAATGAGCAGTACTTC. Translation gives CSARDLASSCNEQYF. The chain is built from TRBV20-1 and TRBJ2-1, with D perhaps matching TRBD2 (6 bases). TRBJ2-7 matches the DNA end more closely, so the J call is doubtful. This CDR3 has 15 residues. CDR1 and CDR2 from the germline V gene are DFQATT and SNEGSKA (reference sequence).

This clonotype has a count of ten or more. This chain connects TRBV12-3 or TRBV12-4 to TRBJ2-3, with TRBD2 matching over 8 bases. V gave up 6 bases and J gave up 3 bases; unmatched junction bases: 8. This CDR3 contains 15 residues. CDR3 nucleotides: TGTGCCAGCAGCCTGCTTGGCGGGAGGACAGATACGCAGTATTTT. Amino acid sequence: CASSLLGGRTDTQYF.

The genes are TRBV4-1 and TRBJ2-3; a possible D gene is TRBD2 (5 bases). The CDR3 totals 13 residues. The germline V gene encodes CDR1 MGHRA and CDR2 YSYEKL. Deletions cut 8 bases from V and 2 bases from J, with 11 bases between. The CDR3 loop reads CASARVPTDTQYF. The DNA of the CDR3 is TGCGCCAGCGCGAGGGTACCCACAGATACGCAGTATTTT.

On this clonotype itself: A much larger clone lies one base from this, so it may be a read error. The J gene is TRBJ2-7, the V gene TRBV6-2 or TRBV6-3, with 8 bases matching TRBD1. Per germline, CDR1 MNHEY and CDR2 SVGEGT. This CDR3 spans 14 amino acids. J gave up 3 bases and V 10 bases, and 11 bases lay outside the gene matches. DNA for the CDR3: TGTGCCACAGTCTCCGGGACAGGCTACTACGAGCAGTACTTC. Protein sequence: CATVSGTGYYEQYF.

V and J are TRBV7-9 and TRBJ2-7; 9 bases fit TRBD2. Germline V gene lookup returns CDR1 SEHNR and CDR2 FQNEAQ (reference sequence). The CDR3 has 14 amino acids. Trimming cost V 7 bases and J 7 bases; bases outside gene matches: 11. The CDR3 coding sequence is TGTGCCAGCATCCCCATAGCGGGAGTGGATGAGCAGTACTTC. Translated, it gives CASIPIAGVDEQYF. The full variable domain, rest sourced from reference TRBV7-9 and TRBJ2-7, is DTGVSQNPRHKITKRGQNVTFRCDPISEHNRLYWYRQTLGQGPEFLTYFQNEAQLEKSRLLSDRFSAERPKGSFSTLEIQRTEQGDSAMYLCASIPIAGVDEQYFGPGTRLTVT.

This clonotype was seen only once. This may stem from a read error, because a much larger clone lies one nucleotide away. CDR3 DNA sequence: TGTGCCAGCAGTTTGGTAGCGGGGTGGGGCACAGATACGCAGTATTTT. It encodes CASSLVAGWGTDTQYF. The J gene is TRBJ2-3, the V gene TRBV27, with TRBD2 matching over 8 bases. J gave up 1 base and V 3 bases, and 6 bases lay outside the gene matches. The CDR3 spans 16 residues. Germline CDR1 is MNHEY and CDR2 is SMNVEV (reference sequence).

The chain carries TRBV6-2 or TRBV6-3 and TRBJ2-7, with unresolved D. The germline V gene encodes CDR1 MNHEY and CDR2 SVGEGT. V was clipped by 3 bases and J by 0 bases, with 12 bases between them. This CDR3 is built from 15 residues. Written as DNA, the CDR3 is TGTGCCAGCAGTTATATACAGCCTAGCTCCTACGAGCAGTACTTC. It yields the protein CASSYIQPSSYEQYF.

This chain joins TRBV28 and TRBJ2-1; D unresolved. Looked up from germline, CDR1 is MDHEN and CDR2 is SYDVKM. The V end was cut by 3 bases, the J end by 7 bases, with 7 bases between. The CDR3 loop spans 12 amino acids. CDR3: CASSFFWNEQFF. The CDR3, as DNA: TGTGCCAGCAGTTTTTTCTGGAATGAGCAGTTCTTC.

This sequence joins TRBV4-3 and TRBJ2-3; 10 bases line up with TRBD2. V trimming: 3 bases; J trimming: 6 bases; junction bases outside the gene matches: 6. CDR3 length: 15 residues. Germline V gene lookup returns CDR1 LGHNA and CDR2 YSLEER. The CDR3 loop is CASSHSGGASDTQYF. CDR3 sequence (DNA): TGCGCCAGCAGCCACAGCGGGGGGGCGTCGGATACGCAGTATTTT.

The sample holds many counts of this clonotype. The chain couples TRBV5-1 to TRBJ1-1; possibly TRBD1 for D (5 bases). The CDR3 loop spans 14 amino acids. The V gene lost 0 bases and the J gene lost 0 bases, with 6 bases spanning the gap. Per the germline V gene, CDR1 is SGHRS and CDR2 is YFSETQ. Written as DNA, the CDR3 is TGCGCCAGCAGCTTGGAGGGGCTGAACACTGAAGCTTTCTTT. It codes for CASSLEGLNTEAFF.